This TCR beta chain was documented in a study of blood T cell repertoires in COVID-19. The overall study: Specimens from acute and convalescent COVID-19 originated in the United States, Italy and Spain.

Generated by immunoSEQ multiplex PCR, the TCRdb table keeps only in-frame clones and is missing some. The sample has roughly 140,000 clones, 84% seen once. This clone has only a few counts. Sequenced: PBMCs or T cells enriched from blood (not recorded which). This clonotype was obtained from a man in his forties or fifties in a cohort exposed to, infected with or recovered from COVID-19 (not recorded which).

The CDR3 spells CASSRDSLHEQYF. DNA for the CDR3: TGTGCCAGCAGCCGGGACAGCCTGCACGAGCAGTACTTC. J is TRBJ2-7 and V is TRBV7-9; 7 bases match TRBD1. CDR1 is SEHNR, CDR2 FQNEAQ, per germline (reference sequence). V lost 5 bases and J lost 5; bases outside the gene matches: 6. The CDR3 has 13 amino acids.